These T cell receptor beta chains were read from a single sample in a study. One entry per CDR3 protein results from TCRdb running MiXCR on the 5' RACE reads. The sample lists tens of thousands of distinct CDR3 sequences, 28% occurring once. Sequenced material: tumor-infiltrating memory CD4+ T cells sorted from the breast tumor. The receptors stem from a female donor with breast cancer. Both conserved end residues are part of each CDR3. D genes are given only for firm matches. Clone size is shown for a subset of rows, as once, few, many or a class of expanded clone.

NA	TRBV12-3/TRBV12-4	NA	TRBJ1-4	TGTGCCAGCAGTTTGGCCAGGGGTGAAAAACTGTTTTTT	CASSLARGEKLFF
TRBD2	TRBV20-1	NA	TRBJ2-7	TGCAGTGCTAGAGTGCATTGGGAGGGGTCCTACGAGCAGTACTTC	CSARVHWEGSYEQYF
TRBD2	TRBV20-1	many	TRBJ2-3	TGCAGTGCTAGAGATCGGGTTAGCGGGAGTTCGCAGTATTTT	CSARDRVSGSSQYF
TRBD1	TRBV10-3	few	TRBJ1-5	TGTGCCATCAGTTCCAGGGGGAGTGGTAGCAATCAGCCCCAGCATTTT	CAISSRGSGSNQPQHF
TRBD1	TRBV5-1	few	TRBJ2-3	TGCGCCAGCAGCCGGTCCGGACAGGGGTCCTTCACAGATACGCAGTATTTT	CASSRSGQGSFTDTQYF
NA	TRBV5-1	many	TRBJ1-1	TGCGCCACGTCTGAGGGGTCCACGAACACTGAAGCTTTCTTT	CATSEGSTNTEAFF
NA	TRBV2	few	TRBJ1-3	TGTGCCAGCAGCGGACTCCAGGGCGACGGAAACACCATATATTTT	CASSGLQGDGNTIYF
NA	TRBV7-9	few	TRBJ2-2	TGTGCCAGCAGCTTGGGGCAGACGCTGTTTTTT	CASSLGQTLFF
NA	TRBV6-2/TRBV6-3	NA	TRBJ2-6	TGTGCCAGCAGTTACTTAATGGGACGGAAGGCGGTCGGGGCCAACGTCCTGACTTTC	CASSYLMGRKAVGANVLTF
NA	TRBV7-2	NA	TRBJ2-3	TGTGCCAGCAGCTTCGGACGTAGTGGTGGGTCAAGTACGCAGTATTTT	CASSFGRSGGSSTQYF
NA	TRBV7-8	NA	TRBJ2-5	TGTGCCAGCAGCCCCAACACAGGGAGGGAGACCCAGTACTTC	CASSPNTGRETQYF
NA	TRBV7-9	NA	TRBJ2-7	TGTACCAGCAGCCGAACTCAGGGGCCCTACGAGCAGTACTTC	CTSSRTQGPYEQYF
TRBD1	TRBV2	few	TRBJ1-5	TGTGCCAGCAGTGAACAGGGGGATCAGCCCCAGCATTTT	CASSEQGDQPQHF
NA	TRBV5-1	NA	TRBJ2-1	TGCGCCAGCAGGATGGAGGCGGCCAGCTCCTACAATGAGCAGTTTTTC	CASRMEAASSYNEQFF
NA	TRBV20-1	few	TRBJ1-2	TGCAGTGCCCCGAGGGACGGTTCTAACTATGGCTACACCTTC	CSAPRDGSNYGYTF
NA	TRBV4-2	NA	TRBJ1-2	TGTGCCAGCAGCCATCTGACTGCATCTAACTATGGCTACACCTTC	CASSHLTASNYGYTF
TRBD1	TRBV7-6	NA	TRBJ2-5	TGTGCCAGCAGCTCAGGGACAGGGGTATTCGAGACCCAGTACTTC	CASSSGTGVFETQYF
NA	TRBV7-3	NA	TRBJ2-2	TGTGCCAGCAGTCCCTCAGTGGGGGGGAACACCGGGGAGCTGTTTTTT	CASSPSVGGNTGELFF
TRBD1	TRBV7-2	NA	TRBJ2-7	TGCGCCAGCAGCTTTGGACAGGCCGCCTACGAGCAGTACTTC	CASSFGQAAYEQYF
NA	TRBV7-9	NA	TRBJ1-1	TGTGCCAGCAGCTTAGGTTCGGGTGCTGAAGCTTTCTTT	CASSLGSGAEAFF
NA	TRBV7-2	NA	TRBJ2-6	TGTGCCAGCGTCAGGGGCCGAAGCTCTGGGGCCAACGTCCTGACTTTC	CASVRGRSSGANVLTF
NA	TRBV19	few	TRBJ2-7	TGTGCCAGTAGTAGGGACCCGAGGAGCGAGCAGTACTTC	CASSRDPRSEQYF
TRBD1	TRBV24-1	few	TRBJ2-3	TGTGCCACCAGTGCGCGGGACAGGGGAAGCGATACGCAGTATTTT	CATSARDRGSDTQYF
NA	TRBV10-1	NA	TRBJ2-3	TGCGCCAGCAGTGAGGGGTTAGGGGCGAATACGCAGTATTTT	CASSEGLGANTQYF
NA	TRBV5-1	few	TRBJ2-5	TGCGCCAGCAGCTACACAGGGTCATCCCCCCAAGAGACCCAGTACTTC	CASSYTGSSPQETQYF
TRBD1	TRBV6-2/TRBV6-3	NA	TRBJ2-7	TGTGCCAGCAGTCGGGCAGGGGGCAAGGACGAGCAGTACTTC	CASSRAGGKDEQYF
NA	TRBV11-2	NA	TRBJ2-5	TGTGCCAGCAGCTTAGTCACCGGGAGTAGTGCATTCCAAGAGACCCAGTACTTC	CASSLVTGSSAFQETQYF
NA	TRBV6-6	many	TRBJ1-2	TGTGCCAGCAGTTACGGGGACCTCTATGGCTACACCTTC	CASSYGDLYGYTF
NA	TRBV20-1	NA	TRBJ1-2	TGCAGTGCTAAAGGGCTAGACTATGGCTACACCTTC	CSAKGLDYGYTF
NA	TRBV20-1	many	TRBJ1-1	TGCAGTGCTAGCCCCGATTCTGAAGCTTTCTTT	CSASPDSEAFF
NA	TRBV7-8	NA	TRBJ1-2	TGTGCCAGCAGACAGGGTTTGAAGTCTTATGGCTACACCTTC	CASRQGLKSYGYTF
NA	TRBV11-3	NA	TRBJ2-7	TGTGCCAGCAGCTTGGGTTTCATCTTCGGGAGCGAGCAGTACTTC	CASSLGFIFGSEQYF
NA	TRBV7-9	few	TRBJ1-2	TGTGCCAGCAGCCCCGGTTATGGCTACACCTTC	CASSPGYGYTF
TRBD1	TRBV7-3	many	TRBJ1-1	TGTGCCAGCAGCCCAACCTCCGGGACAGGGAGGACTGAAGCTTTCTTT	CASSPTSGTGRTEAFF
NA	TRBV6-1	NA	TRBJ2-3	TGTGCCAGCAGTGTTAGTACGGGTCTCGAAGATACGCAGTATTTT	CASSVSTGLEDTQYF
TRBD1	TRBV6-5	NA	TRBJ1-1	TGTGCCAGCAAACCGGACAGGGGGCGAAGGACTGAAGCTTTCTTT	CASKPDRGRRTEAFF
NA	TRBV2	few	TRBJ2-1	TGTGCCAGCAGTGAAAGAGGCGGGACGTACTACAATGAGCAGTTCTTC	CASSERGGTYYNEQFF
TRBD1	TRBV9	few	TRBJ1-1	TGTGCCAGCAGCGATCGGACAGGGGCTGAAGCTTTCTTT	CASSDRTGAEAFF
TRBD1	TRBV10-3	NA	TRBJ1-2	TGTGCCATCAGGGAAATGACAGGGCCCTATGGCTACACCTTC	CAIREMTGPYGYTF
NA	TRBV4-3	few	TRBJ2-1	TGCGCCAGCAGCCACGAGACTACCTCCGAGGAGGATGAGCAGTTCTTC	CASSHETTSEEDEQFF
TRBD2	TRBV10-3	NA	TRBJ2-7	TGTGCCATCACCAGCGGGAGGGTTGAGCAGTACTTC	CAITSGRVEQYF
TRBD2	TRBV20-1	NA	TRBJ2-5	TGCAGTGCCCTGGGACTAGCGGGTTCCCAAGAGACCCAGTACTTC	CSALGLAGSQETQYF
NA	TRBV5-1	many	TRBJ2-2	TGCGCCAGCAGCGTCCAACCACGAGGGGAGCTGTTTTTT	CASSVQPRGELFF